Presented here are 19 T cell receptor beta chains from one specimen sequenced in a study of technical replicates of blood from a few donors. Sequencing was performed with immunoSEQ multiplex PCR; in TCRdb, only in-frame clones are kept and a portion is missing. The table has about 70,000 clones, 92% seen once; the top ten hold about 0.4%. What was sequenced was T cells isolated from PBMCs. Every receptor here comes from a human donor in good health.

V and J are TRBV5-8 and TRBJ1-1; D is possibly TRBD1 (6 bases). This CDR3 is built from 16 residues. Trimming removed 0 bases at V and 0 bases at J, with 12 bases between. The germline V gene encodes CDR1 SGHTS and CDR2 YDEGEE. The CDR3 sequence is CASSLVWGRVNTEAFF. In nucleotides, the CDR3 is TGTGCCAGCAGCTTGGTCTGGGGGCGCGTGAACACTGAAGCTTTCTTT.

This chain connects TRBV30 to TRBJ1-5; D unclear. Between the trimmed V and J ends, which lost 0 bases and 3 bases, there was a span of 6 bases. From germline, CDR1 is GTSNPN and CDR2 SVGIG (reference sequence). This CDR3 has 13 amino acids. The CDR3 bases are TGTGCCTGGAGTGTCGGGGACAATCAGCCCCAGCATTTT. Protein product: CAWSVGDNQPQHF. Filled out from reference TRBV30 and TRBJ1-5, the complete variable domain reads SQTIHQWPATLVQPVGSPLSLECTVEGTSNPNLYWYRQAAGRGLQLLFYSVGIGQISSEVPQNLSASRPQDRQFILSSKKLLLSDSGFYLCAWSVGDNQPQHFGDGTRLSIL.

This clone was detected once. V is TRBV18 and J is TRBJ1-1; 7 positions agree with TRBD1. The V gene's germline CDR1 is KGHSH and CDR2 LQKENI. V was clipped by 4 bases and J by 7 bases; unmatched bases: 9. This CDR3 is 14 amino acids long. CDR3 region: CASSRGTETSEAFF. For the CDR3, the DNA is TGTGCCAGCTCACGCGGGACAGAAACCAGTGAAGCTTTCTTT.

The chain uses TRBV27 and TRBJ1-2; maybe TRBD1 (6 bases). Trimming left V 3 bases short and J 6 bases short, with 11 bases between. The CDR3 runs 13 residues. Germline values: CDR1 MNHEY, CDR2 SMNVEV (reference sequence). The CDR3 region is CASSFTGTHGYTF. Here the CDR3 DNA reads TGTGCCAGCAGTTTCACAGGGACACATGGCTACACCTTC.

The chain employs TRBV6-5 and TRBJ1-1, with 7 bases fitting TRBD1. The V gene's germline CDR1 is MNHEY and CDR2 SVGAGI. There are 15 residues in the CDR3. J lost 0 bases, V lost 5 bases, and 6 bases had no gene match. This chain's CDR3 is CASSTTGAMNTEAFF. The CDR3, as DNA: TGTGCCAGCAGTACTACAGGGGCCATGAACACTGAAGCTTTCTTT.

In DNA form, the CDR3 reads TGTGCCAGCAGCCCCAATCTAGCAGCTTTCTACAATGAGCAGTTCTTC. Translation gives CASSPNLAAFYNEQFF. This chain joins TRBV11-3 and TRBJ2-1; a weak D match, TRBD2 (5 bases). This CDR3 is built from 16 residues. V was shortened by 5 bases and J by 3 bases, with 17 bases between the two germline ends. The germline V gene has CDR1 SGHNT and CDR2 YENEEA.

The gene calls are TRBV28 and TRBJ1-4, with 9 nucleotides matching TRBD1. With 5 bases clipped from V and 4 bases from J, the junction kept 5 bases outside the gene matches. The CDR3 has 15 amino acids. The germline V gene has CDR1 MDHEN and CDR2 SYDVKM. The chain's CDR3 is CASSPGTGNNEKLFF. CDR3 coding DNA: TGTGCCAGCAGTCCGGGGACAGGGAATAATGAAAAACTGTTTTTT. Full variable domain (outside the CDR3, taken from reference TRBV28 and TRBJ1-4): DVKVTQSSRYLVKRTGEKVFLECVQDMDHENMFWYRQDPGLGLRLIYFSYDVKMKEKGDIPEGYSVSREKKERFSLILESASTNQTSMYLCASSPGTGNNEKLFFGSGTQLSVL.

The rearrangement joins TRBV11-3 to TRBJ2-7, with 8 bases that match TRBD1. The CDR3 runs to 15 residues. Germline V gene lookup returns CDR1 SGHNT and CDR2 YENEEA. The trim removed 5 bases at V and 2 bases at J, leaving 8 bases unmatched. The CDR3 DNA is TGTGCCAGCAGCCCCAGACAGGGGAGAACCTACGAGCAGTACTTC. Its protein is CASSPRQGRTYEQYF.

The chain joins TRBV28 to TRBJ1-1; a possible D gene is TRBD1 (5 bases). V dropped 5 bases and J dropped 3 bases, with 19 bases sitting between them. CDR3 size: 16 residues. From germline, CDR1 is MDHEN and CDR2 SYDVKM. The CDR3 coding sequence is TGTGCCAGCAGTATCCTGGGGGGAAGACAGTACACTGAAGCTTTCTTT. It yields the protein CASSILGGRQYTEAFF.

The rearrangement joins TRBV19 to TRBJ2-7; D may be TRBD2 (6 bases). This CDR3 region has 14 residues. Per the germline V gene, CDR1 is LNHDA and CDR2 is SQIVND (reference sequence). The V gene lost 3 bases and the J gene lost 5 bases, with 14 bases spanning the gap. Here the CDR3 DNA reads TGTGCCAGTAGTATTTCATCACTAGCCCACGAGCAGTACTTC. It encodes CASSISSLAHEQYF.

The V call is TRBV9, the J call TRBJ2-1, with TRBD2 matching over 16 bases. CDR3 length equals 17 residues. Germline values: CDR1 SGDLS, CDR2 YYNGEE. The J segment lost 8 bases and the V segment lost 2 bases, leaving 7 bases of the junction unmatched. The CDR3 DNA reads as TGTGCCAGCAGCGTCGGGACTAGCGGGAGGGCCGGGTATGAGCAGTTCTTC. Its protein is CASSVGTSGRAGYEQFF.

This clone appeared once. The chain couples TRBV4-1 to TRBJ2-1; 8 bases are a match to TRBD2. The CDR3 consists of 16 residues. J lost 4 bases, V lost 1 base, and 6 bases had no gene match. The V gene's germline CDR1 is MGHRA and CDR2 YSYEKL. The CDR3 is CASSQAGLAGYNEQFF. The DNA for the CDR3 is TGCGCCAGCAGCCAAGCAGGCCTAGCGGGTTACAATGAGCAGTTCTTC.

The rearrangement links TRBV30 to TRBJ2-7, with 9 bases identical to TRBD2. Germline V CDR1 and CDR2: GTSNPN, SVGIG (reference sequence). This CDR3 is built from 13 residues. Losses at the gene ends were 5 bases for V and 3 bases for J; bases not matched to a gene: 5. In DNA form, the CDR3 reads TGTGCCTGGTTGCGGGAGGGCCTCTACGAGCAGTACTTC. This sequence encodes CAWLREGLYEQYF.

The rearrangement joins TRBV10-1 to TRBJ2-1, with TRBD2 identical over 13 bases. The CDR3 totals 15 residues. With 6 bases clipped from V and 7 bases from J, the junction kept 6 bases outside the gene matches. Germline V gene sequence: CDR1 WNHNN, CDR2 SYGVQD (reference sequence). In DNA, the CDR3 is TGCGCCAGCAGCTCGGGACTAGCGGGAAGGAATGAGCAGTTCTTC. Its translation: CASSSGLAGRNEQFF.

The rearrangement uses TRBV7-9 and TRBJ2-7, with 8 bases identical to TRBD1. The CDR3 extends over 16 amino acids. With 4 bases clipped from V and 3 bases from J, the junction kept 11 bases outside the gene matches. CDR1 is SEHNR and CDR2 is FQNEAQ in the germline V gene (reference sequence). The CDR3 spells CASSSRVDRGNYEQYF. Written as DNA, the CDR3 is TGTGCCAGCAGCTCCCGGGTTGACAGGGGTAACTACGAGCAGTACTTC. The variable domain in full, completed from reference TRBV7-9 and TRBJ2-7, reads DTGVSQNPRHKITKRGQNVTFRCDPISEHNRLYWYRQTLGQGPEFLTYFQNEAQLEKSRLLSDRFSAERPKGSFSTLEIQRTEQGDSAMYLCASSSRVDRGNYEQYFGPGTRLTVT.

This clone appeared a few times. The chain couples TRBV19 to TRBJ2-7; D is uncertain. V shed 1 base and J shed 7 bases, with 11 bases lying between them. The CDR3 loop spans 13 amino acids. The germline V gene encodes CDR1 LNHDA and CDR2 SQIVND (reference sequence). The CDR3, as DNA: TGTGCCAGTAGTATAGCCGGTGCCTGGGAGCAGTACTTC. Translating it yields CASSIAGAWEQYF.

The rearrangement joins TRBV27 to TRBJ2-1, with unresolved D. Germline-derived CDR1 and CDR2 are MNHEY and SMNVEV (reference sequence). Trimming cost V 4 bases and J 2 bases, with 9 bases left between them. The CDR3 has 14 residues. This CDR3 reads CASSSGQAYNEQFF. DNA of the CDR3: TGTGCCAGCAGTTCCGGCCAGGCCTACAATGAGCAGTTCTTC.

This chain connects TRBV15 to TRBJ2-3; 8 positions agree with TRBD1. V lost 5 bases and J lost 3; bases outside the gene matches: 10. The CDR3 covers 16 residues. The germline V gene has CDR1 LNHNV and CDR2 YYDKDF (reference sequence). This chain's CDR3 is CATSGWTGIVTDTQYF. CDR3 sequence (DNA): TGTGCCACCAGCGGTTGGACAGGGATCGTAACAGATACGCAGTATTTT.

The J gene is TRBJ1-1, the V gene TRBV5-1; 8 nucleotides agree with TRBD1. CDR1 and CDR2 (germline): SGHRS, YFSETQ. J was trimmed by 2 bases and V by 5 bases; bases with no gene match: 11. This CDR3 has 16 amino acids. The CDR3 DNA reads TGCGCCAGCAGTTCAGGACAGGGAATAACTAACACTGAAGCTTTCTTT. Translated: CASSSGQGITNTEAFF.